Sequencing of this T cell receptor (beta chain) was carried out in a study of cytomegalovirus exposure and HLA in healthy donors. Comment on this clone: Its specificity is unknown.

Findings and limits, study-wide: The study had only CMV serostatus as immune exposure information.

CDR3 size: 14 residues. Trimming removed 6 bases from V and 6 bases from J; junction bases left unmatched: 10. The germline CDR1 and CDR2 sequences are MNHEY and SVGAGI. 60 Vbeta and 13 Jbeta primers were used in PCR. Assay used: immunoSEQ multiplex PCR; TCRdb lists only in-frame clones, some missing. The sample has 150,000 to 200,000 clones, around 75% seen once. This sequence was found in a man aged 18 to 35 in good health and CMV-seropositive. The chain couples TRBV6-5 to TRBJ2-7; 8 nucleotides align to TRBD1. The source material was PBMCs. CDR3 nucleotides: TGTGCCAGCAGCTCCGGACAGGGTGGGCTCGAGCAGTACGTC. Its protein product is CASSSGQGGLEQYV.